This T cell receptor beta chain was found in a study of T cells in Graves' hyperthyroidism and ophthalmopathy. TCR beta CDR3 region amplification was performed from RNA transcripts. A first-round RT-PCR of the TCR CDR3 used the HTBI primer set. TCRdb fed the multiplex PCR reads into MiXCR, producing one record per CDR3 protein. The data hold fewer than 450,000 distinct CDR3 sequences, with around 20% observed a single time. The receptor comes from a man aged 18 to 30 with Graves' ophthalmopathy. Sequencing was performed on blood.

DNA of the CDR3: TGTGCCAGCAGCGCCACGGGACAGTCGGAAACTGAAGCTTTCTTT. Protein sequence: CASSATGQSETEAFF. The chain recombines TRBV2 with TRBJ1-1, with 7 bases fitting TRBD1. This CDR3 comprises 15 residues. The V segment lost 6 bases and the J segment 5 bases; nucleotides outside the gene matches: 12. Germline V gene sequence: CDR1 SNHLY, CDR2 FYNNEI.